This T cell receptor (beta chain) derives from a study of graft-versus-host responses after intestinal transplantation. V was shortened by 0 bases and J by 3 bases, with 6 bases between the two germline ends. The CDR3 extends over 14 amino acids. CDR1 and CDR2 from the germline V gene are SEHNR and FQNEAQ (reference sequence). Sequencing used immunoSEQ multiplex PCR; TCRdb keeps in-frame clones, though not all of them. This sample has tens of thousands of clones, with about 90% found just once. To note about this clone: Its cognate antigen is unknown.

Sample: unstimulated CD8+ T cells sorted from spleen or lymph node cells, taken before intestinal transplant. V gene TRBV7-9 combines with J gene TRBJ1-5; D not resolved. The sequence was obtained from a human donor who received an intestinal transplant. The DNA of the CDR3 is TGTGCCAGCAGCTTAGCAGGGATCAATCAGCCCCAGCATTTT. This encodes CASSLAGINQPQHF.